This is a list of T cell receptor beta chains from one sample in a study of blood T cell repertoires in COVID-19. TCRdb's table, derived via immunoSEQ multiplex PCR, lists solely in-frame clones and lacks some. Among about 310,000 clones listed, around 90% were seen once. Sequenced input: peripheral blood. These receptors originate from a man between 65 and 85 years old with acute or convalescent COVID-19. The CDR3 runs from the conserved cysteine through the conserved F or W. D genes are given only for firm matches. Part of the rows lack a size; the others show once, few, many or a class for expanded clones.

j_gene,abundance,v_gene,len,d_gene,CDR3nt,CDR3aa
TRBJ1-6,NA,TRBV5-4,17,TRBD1,TGTGCCAGCAGCCCAGGCCGGAGACAGGGGGACAATTCACCCCTCCACTTT,CASSPGRRQGDNSPLHF
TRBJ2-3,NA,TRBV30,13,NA,TGTGCCTGGACCTATCCGGGGACAGATACGCAGTATTTT,CAWTYPGTDTQYF
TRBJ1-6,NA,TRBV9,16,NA,TGTGCCAGCAGCGTAGGGGCACCCACCCTTAATTCACCCCTCCACTTT,CASSVGAPTLNSPLHF
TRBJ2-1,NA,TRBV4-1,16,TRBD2,TGCGCCAGCAGCCAGTCAGCGGGAGGAATTTACAATGAGCAGTTCTTC,CASSQSAGGIYNEQFF
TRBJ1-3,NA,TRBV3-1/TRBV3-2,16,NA,TGTGCCACTTCTGTGCAGACTTCATCCATCGGAAACACCATATATTTT,CATSVQTSSIGNTIYF
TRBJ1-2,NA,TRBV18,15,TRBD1,TGTGCCAGCTCACTCGACAGGGGAGAGATCTATGGCTACACCTTC,CASSLDRGEIYGYTF
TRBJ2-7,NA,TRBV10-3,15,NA,TGTGCCATCAGTGAGTCTCCCAGGAGGCGGATCGAGCAGTACTTC,CAISESPRRRIEQYF
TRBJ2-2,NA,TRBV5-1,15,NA,TGCGCCAGCAGCTTTGGCCCCACGGGCACCGGGGAGCTGTTTTTT,CASSFGPTGTGELFF
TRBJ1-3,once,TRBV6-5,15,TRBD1,TGTGCCAGCAGGGACAGGGGAAGGTCTGGAAACACCATATATTTT,CASRDRGRSGNTIYF
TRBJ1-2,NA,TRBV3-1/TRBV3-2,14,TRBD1,TGTGCCAGCAGCCAAGCGGGACAGTTCTATGGCTACACCTTC,CASSQAGQFYGYTF
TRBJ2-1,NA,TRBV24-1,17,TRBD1,TGTGCCACCAGTGATATCCGGGACAGGGGGCTCGTGAATGAGCAGTTCTTC,CATSDIRDRGLVNEQFF
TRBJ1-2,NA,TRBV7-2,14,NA,TGTGCCAGCAGCTCTTCCTGGCTTGGCTATGGCTACACCTTC,CASSSSWLGYGYTF
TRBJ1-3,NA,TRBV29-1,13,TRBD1,TGCAGCGTTGGACAGGGAGGAGGAAACACCATATATTTT,CSVGQGGGNTIYF
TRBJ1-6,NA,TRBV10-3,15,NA,TGTGCCATCAGACCCGAGGGTCCCTATAATTCACCCCTCCACTTT,CAIRPEGPYNSPLHF
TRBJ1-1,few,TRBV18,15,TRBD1,TGTGCCAGCTCACCATCCACGACAGGGCTCGCTGAAGCTTTCTTT,CASSPSTTGLAEAFF
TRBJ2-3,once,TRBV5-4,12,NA,TGTGCCAGCAGCTTGAGAGCGGATACGCAGTATTTT,CASSLRADTQYF
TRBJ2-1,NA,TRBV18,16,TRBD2,TGTGCCAGCTCACCGAGACTAGCGGGGGGGCACGGTGAGCAGTTCTTC,CASSPRLAGGHGEQFF
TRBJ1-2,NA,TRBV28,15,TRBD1,TGTGCCAGCAGTTTATCGGGCAGGGGGGACTATGGCTACACCTTC,CASSLSGRGDYGYTF
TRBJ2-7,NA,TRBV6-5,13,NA,TGTGCCAGCAGCAGGGGACAGGGGACTAGCTATTACTTC,CASSRGQGTSYYF
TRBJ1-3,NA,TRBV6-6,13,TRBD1,TGTGCCAGCGGACAGGGAGGTCGAAACACCATATATTTT,CASGQGGRNTIYF
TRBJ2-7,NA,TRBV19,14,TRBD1,TGTGCCAGTAAGGCCGGGACAGGGAGTTACGAGCAGTACTTC,CASKAGTGSYEQYF
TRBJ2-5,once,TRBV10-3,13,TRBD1,TGTGCCATCAGTGGGGACAGGGTAGAGACCCAGTACTTC,CAISGDRVETQYF
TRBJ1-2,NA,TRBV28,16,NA,TGTGCCAGCACCTCTCAGGGAGGGGCAGGCACTTATGGCTACACCTTC,CASTSQGGAGTYGYTF
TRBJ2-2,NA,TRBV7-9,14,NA,TGTGCCAGCAGCTTAGACGAGCGCACCGGGGAGCTGTTTTTT,CASSLDERTGELFF
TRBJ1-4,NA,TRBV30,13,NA,TGTGCCTGGGAGACAGATTTAAATGAAAAACTGTTTTTT,CAWETDLNEKLFF
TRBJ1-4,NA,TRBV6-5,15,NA,TGTGCCAGCAGTTACTCCGGGGGGGAGTGGGAAAAACTGTTTTTT,CASSYSGGEWEKLFF
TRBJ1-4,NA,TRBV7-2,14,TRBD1,TGTGCCAGCAGCTTTCGGGGACAGAATGAAAAACTGTTTTTT,CASSFRGQNEKLFF
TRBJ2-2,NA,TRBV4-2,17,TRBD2,TGTGCCAGCAGCCAAGCATACGGGGGGGCAAACACCGGGGAGCTGTTTTTT,CASSQAYGGANTGELFF
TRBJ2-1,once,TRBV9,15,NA,TGTGCCAGCAGCGTAGCGGGAGAGTCCTTCAATGAGCAGTTCTTC,CASSVAGESFNEQFF
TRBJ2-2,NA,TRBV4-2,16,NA,TGTGCCAGCAGCCCAGTCAACGCGGAAAACACCGGGGAGCTGTTTTTT,CASSPVNAENTGELFF
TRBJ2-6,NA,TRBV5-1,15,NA,TGCGCCAGCAGCTTGCAGGGGAATGGGGCCAACGTCCTGACTTTC,CASSLQGNGANVLTF
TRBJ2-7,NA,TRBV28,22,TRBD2,TGTGCCAGCAGTTCACACGCGAGGGGTCGGGGGGGCTCCATCTTTCACTCCTACGAGCAGTACTTC,CASSSHARGRGGSIFHSYEQYF
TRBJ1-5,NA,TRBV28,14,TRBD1,TGTGCCAGCAGACTCGAAGCAGGGGGTCAGCCCCAGCATTTT,CASRLEAGGQPQHF
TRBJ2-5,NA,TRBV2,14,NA,TGTGCCAGCAACCTCGGACAGATCCAAGAGACCCAGTACTTC,CASNLGQIQETQYF
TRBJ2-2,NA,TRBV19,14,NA,TGTGCCAGTAGAGGAGTATTGAACACCGGGGAGCTGTTTTTT,CASRGVLNTGELFF
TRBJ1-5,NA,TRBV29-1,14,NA,TGCAGCGCCATCGGGGGTATAGGGAATCAGCCCCAGCATTTT,CSAIGGIGNQPQHF
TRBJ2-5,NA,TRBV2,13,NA,TGTGCCAGCAAGGGGGGGCTGGGAGAGACCCAGTACTTC,CASKGGLGETQYF
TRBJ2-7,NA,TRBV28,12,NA,TGTGCCAGCAGCCCTTTTCGGAGCGAGCAGTACTTC,CASSPFRSEQYF
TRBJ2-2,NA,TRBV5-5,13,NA,TGTGCCAGCAGCTTGGAGCCCACCGGGGAGCTGTTTTTT,CASSLEPTGELFF
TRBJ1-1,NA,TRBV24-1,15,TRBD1,TGTGCCACCAGTGATCCCCGACAGGGAAACACTGAAGCTTTCTTT,CATSDPRQGNTEAFF
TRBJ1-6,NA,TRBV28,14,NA,TGTGCCAGCAGGCCCAGCGCGAGAAATTCACCCCTCCACTTT,CASRPSARNSPLHF
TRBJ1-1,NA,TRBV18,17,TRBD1,TGTGCCAGCTCACCCGGGACAGGGTCAATCACCCTCATTGAAGCTTTCTTT,CASSPGTGSITLIEAFF
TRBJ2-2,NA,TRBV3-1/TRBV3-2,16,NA,TGTGCCAGCAGCCAAGGTCGGGGGGCTGTCACCGGGGAGCTGTTTTTT,CASSQGRGAVTGELFF
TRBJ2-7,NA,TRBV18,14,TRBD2,TGTGCCAGCTCACCAACTAGCGGATCCTACGAGCAGTACTTC,CASSPTSGSYEQYF
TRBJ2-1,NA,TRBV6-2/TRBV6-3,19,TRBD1,TGTGCCAGCAGTCAACCTTTTGATCGGGACAGGGGGCTCCGCAATGAGCAGTTCTTC,CASSQPFDRDRGLRNEQFF
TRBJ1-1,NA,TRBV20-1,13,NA,TGCAGTGCTAGTGACGCTATGAACACTGAAGCTTTCTTT,CSASDAMNTEAFF
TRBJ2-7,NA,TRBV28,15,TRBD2,TGTGCCAGCAGGAGGACTAGCGGCGCCTCCTACGAGCAGTACTTC,CASRRTSGASYEQYF
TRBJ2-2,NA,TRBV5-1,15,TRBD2,TGCGCCAGCAGCTTGGATGTCGGGGGGGCCGGGGAGCTGTTTTTT,CASSLDVGGAGELFF
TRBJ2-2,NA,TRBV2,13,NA,TGTGCCAGCCGATCCCGGGACACCGGGGAGCTGTTTTTT,CASRSRDTGELFF
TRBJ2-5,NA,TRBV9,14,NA,TGTGCCAGCAGCCCCCGACAGGTTTTGGAGACCCAGTACTTC,CASSPRQVLETQYF
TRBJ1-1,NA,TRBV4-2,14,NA,TGTGCCAGCAGCCTCCGGGGGGTGGGCACTGAAGCTTTCTTT,CASSLRGVGTEAFF
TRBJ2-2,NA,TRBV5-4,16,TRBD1,TGTGCCAGCAGCCTGGGACAGGGGAGTATGGCCGGGGAGCTGTTTTTT,CASSLGQGSMAGELFF
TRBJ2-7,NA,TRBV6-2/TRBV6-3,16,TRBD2,TGTGCCAGCAGTTACTCACCGGGACTAGTACGGAACGAGCAGTACTTC,CASSYSPGLVRNEQYF
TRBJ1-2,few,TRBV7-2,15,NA,TGTGCCAGCAGCTTAACGGGCCCATCAAGCGGTGGCTACACCTTC,CASSLTGPSSGGYTF